This T cell receptor beta chain was profiled in a study of regulatory T cells in long-lasting Graves disease. Assembly of TCR beta libraries relied on iRepertoire HTBI primers together with Arm-PCR of CDR3 regions. Using its own MiXCR run on the multiplex PCR reads, TCRdb lists one record per CDR3 protein. The sample carries 200,000 to 250,000 distinct CDR3 sequences, about 19% recorded once. This clonotype was detected ten times or more. V lost 5 bases, J lost 8 bases, and 10 bases lay in between. The CDR3 length is 12 residues. CDR1 is GTSNPN, CDR2 SVGIG, per germline (reference sequence). Time point indicated: newly diagnosed GD, antithyroid drugs for less than 3 months. PBMCs were the source of the RNA used for TCR sequencing. The same data also contributed to another study, on T cells in Graves' hyperthyroidism and ophthalmopathy. From that paper: Pregnant or lactating patients were excluded, as were those with uncontrolled infection or other autoimmune disease.

The receptor's source is a woman aged 30 to 39 with Graves disease. The sample was peripheral blood mononuclear cells (PBMCs), taken at new diagnosis, from a patient treated with antithyroid drugs. This chain uses TRBV30 with TRBJ1-6; no firm D call. This CDR3 is CAWGQVHSPLHF. The CDR3 nucleotides read TGTGCCTGGGGGCAGGTCCATTCACCCCTCCACTTT. The variable domain in full, completed from reference TRBV30 and TRBJ1-6, reads SQTIHQWPATLVQPVGSPLSLECTVEGTSNPNLYWYRQAAGRGLQLLFYSVGIGQISSEVPQNLSASRPQDRQFILSSKKLLLSDSGFYLCAWGQVHSPLHFGNGTRLTVT.